The TCR beta chain under discussion was sequenced for a study of T cell responses to AZD1222 COVID-19 vaccine. With regard to this clone: Its target is unknown.

Produced via immunoSEQ multiplex PCR; TCRdb's table is partial and in-frame only. The data contain some 120,000 clones, 80% to 90% of them singletons. Regarding the study as a whole: Repertoires in all cases were sampled only once the peak T cell response had passed. Baseline seropositives among AZD1222 recipients totaled only 5 or 6. Nearly half of spike-specific TCRs reportedly target variant regions that are unmutated in the B.1.351 and B.1.1.7 variants. Across spike, vaccine-associated CD4 TCRs were found, dominant at 160-218 and 743-854.

V lost 4 bases to trimming and J lost 2 bases, with 12 bases between them. The germline gives CDR1 LGHDT, CDR2 YNNKEL (reference sequence). The CDR3 consists of 15 residues. V and J are TRBV3-1 (or the pseudogene TRBV3-2) and TRBJ1-3; D remains ambiguous. This TCR was sampled from an adult who received the AZD1222 COVID-19 vaccine. The sample in question was peripheral blood, obtained 28 days after the second AZD1222 dose. The CDR3 is CASSLLALPGNTIYF. Written as DNA, the CDR3 is TGTGCCAGCAGCCTATTGGCACTACCTGGAAACACCATATATTTT.